This is a list of T cell receptor beta chains from one sample in a study of control samples from healthy donors and cancer patients. This table comes from immunoSEQ multiplex PCR, and its TCRdb copy is limited to in-frame clones, with some not included. The top ten hold about 1.3% of the sample, which has about 94,000 clones, around 86% seen once. Sample: blood. The receptors originated from a woman between 45 and 60 years old in good health. CDR3s include the opening cysteine and the closing phenylalanine or tryptophan. A D gene is named only where the DNA matches it firmly. Clone size appears in some rows only: once, few, many, or a class for an expanded clone.

-,-,TRBV25-1,TRBJ2-1,TGTGCCAGCAGGGACAGTGGGGGATACAATGAGCAGTTCTTC,CASRDSGGYNEQFF
TRBD1,-,TRBV3-1/TRBV3-2,TRBJ1-5,TGTGCCAGCAGCCGCGACGGGACAGGGGGCGGTCAGCCCCAGCATTTT,CASSRDGTGGGQPQHF
TRBD1,-,TRBV6-2/TRBV6-3,TRBJ2-7,TGTGCCAGCAGCCGGCCAGGGGGCTCCTACGAGCAGTACTTC,CASSRPGGSYEQYF
TRBD1,-,TRBV5-4,TRBJ1-2,TGTGCCAGCAGCCGCTCGGACAGGAACGGCTACACCTTC,CASSRSDRNGYTF
-,once,TRBV28,TRBJ1-2,TGTGCCAGCAGTTCGGCCGGGGGGAACTATGGCTACACCTTC,CASSSAGGNYGYTF
TRBD2,once,TRBV27,TRBJ2-1,TGTGCCAGCAGGGGACTAGCGGGGGGATCGACTACAGGGGAGCAGTTCTTC,CASRGLAGGSTTGEQFF
-,-,TRBV4-1,TRBJ1-5,TGCGCCAGCAGCCAAGATAGTTGGGCCCGGCAGCCCCAGCATTTT,CASSQDSWARQPQHF
TRBD1,-,TRBV10-3,TRBJ1-6,TGTGCCATCAGCAGGGACAGTGAAGGGGCACCCCTCCACTTT,CAISRDSEGAPLHF
-,few,TRBV7-2,TRBJ2-7,TGTGCCAGCAGCTTAGTCAGTTCCTACGAGCAGTACTTC,CASSLVSSYEQYF
TRBD2,few,TRBV5-4,TRBJ2-3,TGTGCCAGCAGCTTACCGGGGGGGCGTACAGATACGCAGTATTTT,CASSLPGGRTDTQYF
-,-,TRBV6-5,TRBJ1-2,TGTGCCAGCAGTCCTCGGGGGGGGTCAAACTATGGCTACACCTTC,CASSPRGGSNYGYTF
-,-,TRBV12-5,TRBJ2-7,TGTGCTAGTGGTTTGGGCGTTAATGGAGGGCTAAAGAACGAGCAGTACTTC,CASGLGVNGGLKNEQYF
-,-,TRBV13,TRBJ2-7,TGTGCCAGCAGCTTATACAGGGCAGAGCAGTACTTC,CASSLYRAEQYF
-,-,TRBV4-1,TRBJ2-5,TGCGCCAGCAGCCAAGATTCGGAGACCCAGTACTTC,CASSQDSETQYF
TRBD1,-,TRBV28,TRBJ2-6,TGTGCCAGCAGTGGCATGGGGACAGCCTCTGGGGCCAACGTCCTGACTTTC,CASSGMGTASGANVLTF
TRBD1,-,TRBV11-3,TRBJ2-5,TGTGCCAGCAGCTTGGGGGTACAGGGGGAGACCCAGTACTTC,CASSLGVQGETQYF
-,-,TRBV3-1/TRBV3-2,TRBJ2-7,TGTGCCAGCAGCCAGTTCTACGAGCAGTACTTC,CASSQFYEQYF
TRBD1,few,TRBV4-2,TRBJ1-3,TGTGCCAGCAGCCGCGAAGAGCAGGGGGCCTCGGGAAACACCATATATTTT,CASSREEQGASGNTIYF
-,-,TRBV27,TRBJ2-3,TGTGCCAGCAGTTCAGATTGGGGGAGGAACACAGATACGCAGTATTTT,CASSSDWGRNTDTQYF
-,-,TRBV27,TRBJ2-1,TGTGCCAGCGGGACGATCGACTACAATGAGCAGTTCTTC,CASGTIDYNEQFF
TRBD1,-,TRBV4-3,TRBJ1-2,TGCGCCAGCAGCCAAGATCCCCGCGGGACAGGGGGTGGGCTCTATGGCTACACCTTC,CASSQDPRGTGGGLYGYTF
-,-,TRBV6-5,TRBJ1-1,TGTGCCAGCGCCCCAGTGGCGAACACTGAAGCTTTCTTT,CASAPVANTEAFF